The present T cell receptor (beta chain) was sequenced within a study of post-analysis software for immune sequencing data. Overall study findings and caveats: By F measure, samples from a shared preparation batch strongly co-clustered. When compared against controls, multiple sclerosis patients showed significantly lower normalized Chao1 diversity. Roughly 5 TRBV segments occurring more often in patients than controls included TRBV5-6, TRBV5-1 and TRBV20-1.

Points on this clonotype: The antigen remains undetermined.

With 7 bases removed from V and 0 bases from J, the gap between germline ends came to 12 bases. Germline CDR1 is SQVTM and CDR2 is ANQGSEA. The CDR3 runs 13 residues. Unique molecular identifiers were built into the TCR beta cDNA libraries. Using its own MiXCR run on the PCR reads, TCRdb lists one record per CDR3 protein. The sample gives about 400,000 distinct CDR3 sequences, around 37% of which show up once; roughly an eighth is in the top ten. Sequencing was performed on blood. The J gene is TRBJ1-1, the V gene TRBV29-1, with TRBD1 as a possible D gene (6 bases). The TCR sequence derives from a girl aged 10-17 years with multiple sclerosis. DNA of the CDR3: TGCAGCGCGGGGGCAATCATGAACACTGAAGCTTTCTTT. The encoded protein is CSAGAIMNTEAFF.